This T cell receptor (beta chain) was retrieved from a study of CD8+ T cells in alopecia areata. Germline V lookup: CDR1 MNHEY, CDR2 SVGAGI. This CDR3 is built from 15 residues. V was pared by 2 bases and J by 3 bases, with 11 bases between. The sequencing template was cDNA reverse transcribed from extracted RNA. Measured with immunoSEQ multiplex PCR; TCRdb has only the in-frame clones, and not every one. This repertoire shows roughly 120,000 clones, about 60% found once; its top ten account for around 2.7%. The chain recombines TRBV6-5 with TRBJ1-5; tentatively, D is TRBD1 (6 bases). This receptor was obtained from a human donor in good health. Sequenced input: CD4+ T cells sorted from blood. The CDR3 sequence is CASSYKTGPNQPQHF. As DNA, the CDR3 is TGTGCCAGCAGTTACAAGACAGGACCCAATCAGCCCCAGCATTTT.